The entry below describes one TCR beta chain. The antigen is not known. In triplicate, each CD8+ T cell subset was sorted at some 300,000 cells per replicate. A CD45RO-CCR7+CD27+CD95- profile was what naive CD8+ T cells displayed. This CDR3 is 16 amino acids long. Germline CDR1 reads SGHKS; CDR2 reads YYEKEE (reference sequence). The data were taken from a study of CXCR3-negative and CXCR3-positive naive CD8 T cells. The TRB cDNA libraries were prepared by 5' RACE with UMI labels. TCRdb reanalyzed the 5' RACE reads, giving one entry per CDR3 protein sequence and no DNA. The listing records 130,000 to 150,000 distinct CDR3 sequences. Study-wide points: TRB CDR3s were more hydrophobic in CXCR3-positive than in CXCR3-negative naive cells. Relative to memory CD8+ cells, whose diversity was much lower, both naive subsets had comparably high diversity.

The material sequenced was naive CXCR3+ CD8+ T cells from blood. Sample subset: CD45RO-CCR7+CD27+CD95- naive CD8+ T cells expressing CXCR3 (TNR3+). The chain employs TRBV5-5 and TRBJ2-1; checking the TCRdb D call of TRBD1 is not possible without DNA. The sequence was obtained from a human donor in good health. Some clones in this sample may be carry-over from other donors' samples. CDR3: CASSRSQGAPYNEQFF.